The 5 T cell receptor beta chains listed next were all sequenced from one sample in a study of blood T cell repertoires in COVID-19. The protocol was immunoSEQ multiplex PCR, while the TCRdb copy is restricted to in-frame clones and leaves out a portion. The table includes about 83,000 clones, roughly 87% detected once. Sequences were obtained from peripheral blood. These receptors all come from a woman in her forties or fifties with active or convalescent COVID-19.

Comment on this clone: Other DNA sequences within the sample encode an identical CDR3. The chain carries TRBV5-1 and TRBJ2-7, with a possible D match to TRBD1 (6 bases). The ends were cut back, 0 bases at V and 4 bases at J, with 8 bases in the middle. From germline, CDR1 is SGHRS and CDR2 YFSETQ. This CDR3 region has 13 residues. The CDR3 loop reads CASSLDRAYEQYF. The CDR3 DNA sequence: TGCGCCAGCAGCTTGGACAGGGCATACGAGCAGTACTTC.

This clone came up a few times. V and J are TRBV7-9 and TRBJ2-1, with a possible D match to TRBD1 (6 bases). The V and J ends lost 3 bases and 6 bases respectively, with 12 bases between them. CDR3 length: 14 amino acids. Germline V CDR1 and CDR2: SEHNR, FQNEAQ (reference sequence). The CDR3 spells CASSLVGQLNEQFF. The CDR3 DNA reads as TGTGCCAGCAGCTTGGTCGGACAGCTCAATGAGCAGTTCTTC.

The J gene is TRBJ1-3, the V gene TRBV5-6, with D perhaps TRBD1 (5 bases). V shed 2 bases and J shed 4 bases, with 13 bases lying between them. The CDR3 spans 15 residues. CDR1 is SGHDT and CDR2 is YYEEEE in the germline V gene. CDR3 coding DNA: TGTGCCAGCAGCTTCCCCCAGGGCCTCGGAAACACCATATATTTT. This translates into CASSFPQGLGNTIYF. Together with reference TRBV5-6 and TRBJ1-3, the CDR3 gives the full variable domain: DAGVTQSPTHLIKTRGQQVTLRCSPKSGHDTVSWYQQALGQGPQFIFQYYEEEERQRGNFPDRFSGHQFPNYSSELNVNALLLGDSALYLCASSFPQGLGNTIYFGEGSWLTVV.

The genes are TRBV11-3 and TRBJ2-1; 13 bases line up with TRBD2. This CDR3 has 18 residues. Per germline, CDR1 SGHNT and CDR2 YENEEA. V lost 0 bases to trimming and J lost 7 bases; unmatched junction nucleotides: 9. The CDR3: CASSLEGTSGAGSNEQFF. The CDR3 DNA follows: TGTGCCAGCAGCTTAGAAGGGACTAGCGGGGCGGGGAGTAATGAGCAGTTCTTC.

The rearrangement links TRBV6-1 to TRBJ1-2; D gene uncertain. V was trimmed by 1 base and J by 0 bases, leaving 6 bases between them. The CDR3 has 14 amino acids. Germline V gene lookup returns CDR1 MNHNS and CDR2 SASEGT. The CDR3 is CASSEGDSNYGYTF. The DNA of the CDR3 is TGTGCCAGCAGTGAAGGTGACTCTAACTATGGCTACACCTTC.